The 16 T cell receptor beta chains below come from one sample, sequenced in a study of T-cell reconstitution after alpha-beta-depleted transplantation in children. A TCRbeta library incorporating unique molecular identifiers was prepared. TCRdb reanalysed the PCR reads using MiXCR and keeps one entry per CDR3 protein. The table shows about 400,000 distinct CDR3 sequences, with around 16% occurring only once. Sequenced here: PBMCs, mostly from graft donor cells, sampled 360 days after TCRalphabeta/CD19-depleted stem cell transplant. These receptors came from a boy under two years old who had a stem cell transplant for Wiskott-Aldrich syndrome, so the T cells may come from the graft donor.

The chain has TRBV6-5 and TRBJ2-5; D gene unclear. The V and J ends lost 0 bases and 8 bases respectively, with 19 bases between them. This CDR3 comprises 16 residues. The V gene's germline CDR1 is MNHEY and CDR2 SVGAGI. The CDR3 is CASSYSEHALRVTQYF. The CDR3 DNA follows: TGTGCCAGCAGTTACTCGGAACATGCCTTACGTGTCACCCAGTACTTC.

This clonotype was counted only a few times. The V gene is TRBV6-2 or TRBV6-3, the J gene TRBJ2-1, with 13 nucleotides matching TRBD2. The CDR3 loop spans 16 amino acids. V was clipped by 6 bases and J by 0 bases; unmatched bases: 2. Per the germline V gene, CDR1 is MNHEY and CDR2 is SVGEGT. CDR3 loop: CASRLAGGSSYNEQFF. CDR3 sequence (DNA): TGTGCCAGCAGACTAGCGGGAGGGAGCTCCTACAATGAGCAGTTCTTC.

This rearrangement joins TRBV3-1 to TRBJ2-5; TRBD2 aligns across 8 bases. J was trimmed by 7 bases and V by 1 base; bases with no gene match: 5. Per the germline V gene, CDR1 is LGHDT and CDR2 is YNNKEL (reference sequence). The CDR3 totals 14 residues. CDR3 sequence reads: CASSQGVLAGTQYF. The DNA of the CDR3 is TGTGCCAGCAGCCAAGGAGTCCTAGCGGGGACCCAGTACTTC.

V gene TRBV10-3 combines with J gene TRBJ2-5; a possible D gene is TRBD1 (6 bases). Germline V lookup: CDR1 ENHRY, CDR2 SYGVKD. Trimming pared 9 bases from V and 4 bases from J, leaving 12 bases between. The CDR3 is made up of 12 amino acids. CDR3 DNA sequence: TGTGCCATTGCGACAGGAAGAGAGACCCAGTACTTC. It is translated as CAIATGRETQYF.

The sample holds a few counts of this clonotype. Written as DNA, the CDR3 is TGCAGTGCTAAAGGCAGGGTAAATTCACCCCTCCACTTT. This encodes CSAKGRVNSPLHF. The rearrangement links TRBV20-1 to TRBJ1-6, with a tentative D call TRBD1 (5 bases). The CDR3 length is 13 residues. The V and J ends lost 4 bases and 7 bases respectively, with 11 bases between them. Germline CDR1 is DFQATT and CDR2 is SNEGSKA (reference sequence).

CDR3 sequence (DNA): TGCGCCAGCAGCTCCCAACCCGGGACAAGCACCCTCTACAATGAGCAGTTCTTC. Amino acids: CASSSQPGTSTLYNEQFF. The chain uses TRBV5-1 and TRBJ2-1; the D gene is possibly TRBD1 (6 bases). The CDR3 totals 18 residues. Germline V lookup: CDR1 SGHRS, CDR2 YFSETQ. V was shortened by 3 bases and J by 3 bases, with 22 bases between the two germline ends.

The V call is TRBV12-3 or TRBV12-4, the J call TRBJ2-3; D is ambiguous. This CDR3 has 14 amino acids. V was clipped by 8 bases and J by 0 bases, with 12 bases between them. In DNA, the CDR3 is TGTGCCAGCCATTTGGCGCAGAGCACAGATACGCAGTATTTT. It is translated as CASHLAQSTDTQYF.

This clonotype was detected many times. CDR3 nucleotides: TGTGCCAGCAGCTTGGGGGGACCCCCTTGGGATGAGCAGTTCTTC. This translates into CASSLGGPPWDEQFF. The rearrangement uses TRBV11-2 and TRBJ2-1; TRBD2 might be the D (6 bases). From germline, CDR1 is SGHAT and CDR2 FQNNGV. CDR3 length equals 15 residues. The germline V and J ends were trimmed by 3 bases and 8 bases, with 17 bases remaining between them.

There are a few counts of this clonotype. The chain combines TRBV29-1 with TRBJ2-5; maybe TRBD2 (5 bases). Germline CDR1 and CDR2: SQVTM and ANQGSEA. The CDR3 length is 11 residues. V lost 4 bases and J 8 bases, leaving 11 bases between the germline ends. The CDR3 reads CSVGFGVTQYF. CDR3 DNA: TGCAGCGTTGGTTTCGGGGTAACCCAGTACTTC. Variable domain in full (rest from reference TRBV29-1 and TRBJ2-5): SAVISQKPSRDICQRGTSLTIQCQVDSQVTMMFWYRQQPGQSLTLIATANQGSEATYESGFVIDKFPISRPNLTFSTLTVSNMSPEDSSIYLCSVGFGVTQYFGPGTRLLVL.

In this sample, this clonotype turned up a few times. The rearrangement links TRBV7-6 to TRBJ1-2; 8 nucleotides align to TRBD1. Germline V gene sequence: CDR1 SGHVS, CDR2 FNYEAQ. V shed 3 bases and J 13 bases; nucleotides not matched to a gene: 7. CDR3 length equals 12 residues. The CDR3 coding sequence is TGTGCCAGCAGCTTCCAGGGGGCGGGGTTCACCTTC. This translates into CASSFQGAGFTF.

This clonotype was seen a handful of times. This chain links TRBV20-1 with TRBJ1-2; D is perhaps TRBD1 (5 bases). The CDR3 length is 12 residues. V was trimmed by 8 bases and J by 4 bases, leaving 14 bases between them. CDR1 and CDR2 (germline): DFQATT, SNEGSKA (reference sequence). In DNA form, the CDR3 reads TGCAGTATCTGGACAAAACGCTATGGCTACACCTTC. It yields the protein CSIWTKRYGYTF.

This clonotype was observed a handful of times. The chain links TRBV6-5 to TRBJ2-7, with D possibly being TRBD1 (5 bases). V lost 4 bases and J 4 bases, leaving 20 bases between the germline ends. In germline, CDR1 is MNHEY, CDR2 SVGAGI. CDR3 length: 16 residues. The DNA of the CDR3 is TGTGCCAGCAGTTCGGCTACAGGCCCAACCTGGTACGAGCAGTACTTC. Amino acid sequence: CASSSATGPTWYEQYF.

This clonotype showed up just a few times. This chain uses TRBV7-9 with TRBJ2-6, with 8 nucleotides matching TRBD1. CDR1 SEHNR and CDR2 FQNEAQ come from the germline V gene (reference sequence). CDR3 length: 13 residues. The junction had 7 bases not matched to a gene; V was cut back by 8 bases and J by 10 bases. This CDR3 is CASPPRDRNVLTF. The CDR3 coding sequence is TGTGCCAGCCCCCCCCGGGACAGGAACGTCCTGACTTTC.

This chain connects TRBV6-1 to TRBJ2-4; TRBD1 agrees at 7 bases. V trimming: 5 bases; J trimming: 0 bases; junction bases outside the gene matches: 13. Germline values: CDR1 MNHNS, CDR2 SASEGT. The CDR3 totals 18 residues. CDR3 coding DNA: TGTGCCAGCAGTACCCCGGGGACAGCCCATTTAGCCAAAAACATTCAGTACTTC. Translation gives CASSTPGTAHLAKNIQYF.

The sample holds many counts of this clonotype. The chain joins TRBV12-3 or TRBV12-4 to TRBJ2-3; D possibly uses TRBD1 or TRBD2 (6 bases each). V dropped 7 bases and J dropped 0 bases, with 17 bases sitting between them. The CDR3 is 16 amino acids. The CDR3 here is CASIGGPFLSTDTQYF. As DNA, the CDR3 is TGTGCCAGCATTGGGGGGCCGTTCCTGAGCACAGATACGCAGTATTTT.

This clonotype was recorded at least ten times. The V call is TRBV5-1, the J call TRBJ1-2; tentative D call: TRBD1 (5 bases). Germline V gene lookup returns CDR1 SGHRS and CDR2 YFSETQ. The CDR3 is made up of 14 amino acids. V was pared by 3 bases and J by 6 bases, with 15 bases between. CDR3 protein: CASSSPGKENGYTF. For the CDR3, the DNA is TGCGCCAGCAGCTCACCAGGGAAAGAGAATGGCTACACCTTC.